A single sample is the source of the 29 T cell receptor beta chains below, sequenced in a study of CD8+CD57+ T cells in acquired aplastic anemia. Sequenced patients had shown CD8+CD57+ cell expansion by flow cytometry. According to the study, genomic DNA was the template for TCR beta VDJ and CDR3 profiling. TCRdb re-called the reads with MiXCR, one entry per CDR3 protein. The repertoire has more than 45,000 distinct CDR3 sequences, about 56% of them found once; the top ten carry approximately 15%. The sequencing input was sorted CD4+, CD8+, or CD8+CD57+ T cells (not recorded which) from PBMCs. The receptor set was obtained from a human donor with aplastic anemia.

This chain uses TRBV2 with TRBJ1-6; D remains unclear. Per germline, CDR1 SNHLY and CDR2 FYNNEI. The CDR3 spans 14 residues. The CDR3 sequence: CAVRGGLLNSPLHF. CDR3 coding DNA: TGTGCAGTAAGAGGTGGACTTTTAAATTCACCCCTCCACTTT.

This clonotype came up once. This chain connects TRBV7-9 to TRBJ1-1; possible D gene TRBD1, 5 bases. The CDR3 sequence is 13 residues long. Looked up from germline, CDR1 is SEHNR and CDR2 is FQNEAQ (reference sequence). Trimming took 5 bases from V and 3 from J, leaving 10 bases between them. The CDR3 bases are TGTGCCAGCAGCGCCCTGGGGGACACTGAAGCTTTCTTT. Translating gives CASSALGDTEAFF. The entire variable domain, with the rest obtained from reference TRBV7-9 and TRBJ1-1, is as follows: DTGVSQNPRHKITKRGQNVTFRCDPISEHNRLYWYRQTLGQGPEFLTYFQNEAQLEKSRLLSDRFSAERPKGSFSTLEIQRTEQGDSAMYLCASSALGDTEAFFGQGTRLTVV.

The chain employs TRBV20-1 and TRBJ1-2; D gene ambiguous. CDR1 and CDR2 from the germline V gene are DFQATT and SNEGSKA (reference sequence). The length of the CDR3 is 14 residues. The V end was cut by 0 bases, the J end by 2 bases, with 10 bases between. The CDR3 nucleotides read TGCAGTGCTAGAGATCCAGACGGGAACTATGGCTACACCTTC. It specifies CSARDPDGNYGYTF.

The V and J genes are TRBV24-1 and TRBJ1-1; 9 bases fit TRBD1. The CDR3 is 13 amino acids. Trimming removed 4 bases from V and 9 bases from J; junction bases left unmatched: 5. Germline CDR1 is KGHDR and CDR2 is SFDVKD. The CDR3 protein is CATSDGQGSQAFF. CDR3 coding DNA: TGTGCCACCAGTGACGGACAGGGGTCTCAAGCTTTCTTT.

V is TRBV25-1 and J is TRBJ2-5, with 13 bases lining up with TRBD2. Losses at the gene ends were 6 bases for V and 2 bases for J; bases not matched to a gene: 3. In germline, CDR1 is MGHDK, CDR2 SYGVNS. This CDR3 is built from 15 residues. This chain's CDR3 is CASSKGLAGQETQYF. CDR3 coding DNA: TGTGCCAGCAGCAAGGGACTAGCGGGACAAGAGACCCAGTACTTC.

The chain couples TRBV20-1 to TRBJ2-7, with D perhaps matching TRBD1 (6 bases). Germline V lookup: CDR1 DFQATT, CDR2 SNEGSKA (reference sequence). Trimming cost V 3 bases and J 3 bases, with 24 bases left between them. The CDR3 is made up of 17 amino acids. CDR3 amino acids: CSASSPTIRQDDYEQYF. The CDR3 bases are TGCAGTGCTAGTTCACCCACGATCAGACAGGACGACTACGAGCAGTACTTC.

The rearrangement joins TRBV25-1 to TRBJ1-2; no clear D. The germline V gene encodes CDR1 MGHDK and CDR2 SYGVNS. V lost 6 bases to trimming and J lost 4 bases, with 12 bases between them. CDR3 size: 13 residues. The CDR3 DNA sequence: TGTGCCAGCAGCTTGTGGGCCTCCTATGGCTACACCTTC. Its protein is CASSLWASYGYTF.

V usage is TRBV2 and J usage is TRBJ2-7; D may correspond to TRBD1 or TRBD2 (5 bases each). Germline lookup yields CDR1 SNHLY and CDR2 FYNNEI. With 2 bases removed from V and 5 bases from J, the gap between germline ends came to 13 bases. CDR3 length equals 14 residues. The CDR3 loop is CASSERSGLHEQYF. The CDR3, as DNA: TGTGCCAGCAGTGAAAGGTCGGGGCTCCACGAGCAGTACTTC.

The V gene is TRBV15, the J gene TRBJ2-2, with D unclear. V lost 3 bases and J lost 0, with 8 bases in between. This CDR3 spans 15 amino acids. Germline V gene data show CDR1 as LNHNV and CDR2 as YYDKDF (reference sequence). The CDR3 region is CATSSRATNTGELFF. The CDR3 DNA reads TGTGCCACCAGCAGTCGCGCCACGAACACCGGGGAGCTGTTTTTT.

The sample holds many counts of this clonotype. V usage is TRBV4-2 and J usage is TRBJ1-4; D may be TRBD1 (6 bases). This CDR3 has 16 amino acids. V lost 0 bases and J lost 7, with 15 bases in between. The germline gives CDR1 LGHNA, CDR2 YNFKEQ. The CDR3 here is CASSQDVEGESEKLFF. The CDR3 coding sequence is TGTGCCAGCAGCCAAGATGTGGAGGGGGAAAGTGAAAAACTGTTTTTT.

The chain couples TRBV29-1 to TRBJ1-1; no clear D. The length of the CDR3 is 12 residues. Trimming pared 7 bases from V and 0 bases from J, leaving 9 bases between. Germline V gene sequence: CDR1 SQVTM, CDR2 ANQGSEA. CDR3 in amino acids: CSAGPMNTEAFF. Written as DNA, the CDR3 is TGCAGCGCCGGTCCTATGAACACTGAAGCTTTCTTT.

The J gene is TRBJ2-1, the V gene TRBV9; D not certain. CDR3 length: 14 residues. Looked up from germline, CDR1 is SGDLS and CDR2 is YYNGEE. Trimming left V 0 bases short and J 12 bases short, with 16 bases between. CDR3 sequence (DNA): TGTGCCAGCAGCGTAGGCGTGAATATGCGCGGGCAGTTCTTC. Translated: CASSVGVNMRGQFF. Variable domain in full (rest from reference TRBV9 and TRBJ2-1): DSGVTQTPKHLITATGQRVTLRCSPRSGDLSVYWYQQSLDQGLQFLIQYYNGEERAKGNILERFSAQQFPDLHSELNLSSLELGDSALYFCASSVGVNMRGQFFGPGTRLTVL.

The chain joins TRBV15 to TRBJ1-5; D unresolved. The V end lost 0 bases, the J end lost 2 bases, and 5 bases lay between the germline ends. This CDR3 comprises 14 residues. Germline CDR1 LNHNV, CDR2 YYDKDF (reference sequence). CDR3 DNA: TGTGCCACCAGCAGAGATCGGGGCAATCAGCCCCAGCATTTT. Encoded protein: CATSRDRGNQPQHF.

V and J are TRBV11-1 and TRBJ2-2; TRBD1 matches 7 bases. The V gene end was trimmed by 5 bases and the J gene end by 5 bases; junction bases not matched to a gene: 11. The CDR3 contains 16 residues. The V gene's germline CDR1 is SGHAT and CDR2 FQDESV (reference sequence). The CDR3 bases are TGTGCCAGCAGCATACCGACAGGGTATTCTACCGGGGAGCTGTTTTTT. Amino acids: CASSIPTGYSTGELFF.

The CDR3 region is CASSPYPGGASTDTQYF. The DNA for the CDR3 is TGTGCCAGCAGCCCGTACCCGGGGGGGGCCTCAACAGATACGCAGTATTTT. This chain joins TRBV11-2 and TRBJ2-3; the match to TRBD2 covers 8 bases. Germline V lookup: CDR1 SGHAT, CDR2 FQNNGV. Trimming removed 5 bases from V and 3 bases from J; junction bases left unmatched: 13. CDR3 length: 17 amino acids.

This clonotype was picked up many times. J is TRBJ2-1 and V is TRBV7-9; the D call may be TRBD1 or TRBD2 (5 bases each). Trimming left V 5 bases short and J 4 bases short, with 9 bases between. The length of the CDR3 is 13 residues. The germline V gene encodes CDR1 SEHNR and CDR2 FQNEAQ (reference sequence). The CDR3 DNA reads TGTGCCAGCAGCCGGGACGCTTACAATGAGCAGTTCTTC. Translated: CASSRDAYNEQFF.

CDR3 sequence: CAISDYGSYGYTF. The DNA of the CDR3 is TGTGCCATCAGTGATTACGGGAGCTATGGCTACACCTTC. The chain couples TRBV10-3 to TRBJ1-2; D ambiguous. The CDR3 runs to 13 residues. In germline, CDR1 is ENHRY, CDR2 SYGVKD. V was trimmed by 3 bases and J by 4 bases, leaving 9 bases between them.

V and J are TRBV2 and TRBJ1-2; D remains unclear. Germline V gene sequence: CDR1 SNHLY, CDR2 FYNNEI. The CDR3 covers 15 residues. V shed 2 bases and J shed 1 base, with 11 bases lying between them. In nucleotides, the CDR3 is TGTGCCAGCAGTGAAAGTGCACACATTAACTATGGCTACACCTTC. Translation: CASSESAHINYGYTF.

The genes are TRBV6-2 or TRBV6-3 and TRBJ2-7; 13 bases match TRBD2. CDR1 and CDR2 from the germline V gene are MNHEY and SVGEGT. The CDR3 spans 15 residues. The ends lost 5 bases at V and 7 bases at J; junction bases unmatched: 8. The CDR3, as DNA: TGTGCCAGCAGTCCACTAGCGGGGGGGCCGGGGGAGCAGTACGTC. It yields the protein CASSPLAGGPGEQYV.

The chain uses TRBV2 and TRBJ2-1; tentatively, D is TRBD1 (5 bases). Germline CDR1 and CDR2: SNHLY and FYNNEI. The V and J ends lost 8 bases and 15 bases respectively, with 17 bases between them. CDR3 length equals 11 residues. The CDR3 here is CASRQTIYVFF. The CDR3, as DNA: TGTGCCAGCCGACAGACCATCTATGTGTTCTTC. Full variable domain (rest looked up from reference TRBV2 and TRBJ2-1): EPEVTQTPSHQVTQMGQEVILRCVPISNHLYFYWYRQILGQKVEFLVSFYNNEISEKSEIFDDQFSVERPDGSNFTLKIRSTKLEDSAMYFCASRQTIYVFFGPGTRLTVL.

In its sample, this clonotype is medium-sized. This chain connects TRBV24-1 to TRBJ1-1; a possible D gene is TRBD1 (5 bases). Between the trimmed V and J ends, which lost 7 bases and 0 bases, there was a span of 8 bases. Per the germline V gene, CDR1 is KGHDR and CDR2 is SFDVKD. CDR3 length: 13 residues. The CDR3 DNA is TGTGCCACCAGAGAGACAGTGAACACTGAAGCTTTCTTT. This sequence encodes CATRETVNTEAFF.

Notes on this clonotype: A much bigger clone sits one base away, suggesting this may be a read error. A read error is likely, as this CDR3 ends without the conserved phenylalanine or tryptophan. V gene TRBV6-4 combines with J gene TRBJ2-1; the D gene is possibly TRBD1 (6 bases). CDR1 and CDR2 (germline): MRHNA, SNTAGT. The V gene lost 2 bases and the J gene lost 5 bases, with 7 bases spanning the gap. The CDR3 length is 13 residues. The CDR3 DNA reads as TGTGCCAGCAGTGACCGGGACAACAATGAGCAGTTCCTC. This translates into CASSDRDNNEQFL.

The rearrangement joins TRBV29-1 to TRBJ2-5; D unclear. From germline, CDR1 is SQVTM and CDR2 ANQGSEA. The CDR3 is 11 residues long. Trimming left V 4 bases short and J 3 bases short, with 6 bases between. For the CDR3, the DNA is TGCAGCGTTGGGTTAGAAGAGACCCAGTACTTC. It translates to CSVGLEETQYF. Supplemented by reference TRBV29-1 and TRBJ2-5, the full variable domain reads SAVISQKPSRDICQRGTSLTIQCQVDSQVTMMFWYRQQPGQSLTLIATANQGSEATYESGFVIDKFPISRPNLTFSTLTVSNMSPEDSSIYLCSVGLEETQYFGPGTRLLVL.

This clonotype was seen just once. The V gene is TRBV25-1, the J gene TRBJ2-7, with TRBD1 matching over 7 bases. The germline gives CDR1 MGHDK, CDR2 SYGVNS. The CDR3 runs to 13 residues. V trimming: 4 bases; J trimming: 7 bases; junction bases outside the gene matches: 7. The CDR3 DNA follows: TGTGCCAGCAGTGTTGACAGGGTGAAGGAGCAGTACTTC. Translated, it gives CASSVDRVKEQYF.

This clonotype has ten or more counts. The chain employs TRBV11-1 and TRBJ2-7; D might be TRBD1 (5 bases). This CDR3 has 13 amino acids. The V gene's germline CDR1 is SGHAT and CDR2 FQDESV (reference sequence). Trimming shortened V by 4 bases and J by 2 bases, and 9 bases separated the two germline ends. For the CDR3, the DNA is TGTGCCAGCAGCTGGCAGGGCCCCTACGAGCAGTACTTC. Protein product: CASSWQGPYEQYF.

This chain uses TRBV10-3 with TRBJ2-1; TRBD2 aligns across 10 bases. The trim removed 3 bases at V and 0 bases at J, leaving 5 bases unmatched. This CDR3 comprises 17 residues. The germline V gene has CDR1 ENHRY and CDR2 SYGVKD. CDR3 sequence reads: CAISDGSGRNSYNEQFF. Here the CDR3 DNA reads TGTGCCATCAGTGACGGTAGCGGGAGGAACTCCTACAATGAGCAGTTCTTC.

This clonotype has a count of ten or more. The V call is TRBV6-4, the J call TRBJ2-1; TRBD2 matches at 9 bases. Unmatched junction bases numbered 7, after V lost 2 bases and J lost 8 bases. The CDR3 extends over 15 amino acids. The germline V gene has CDR1 MRHNA and CDR2 SNTAGT. The CDR3 DNA reads as TGTGCCAGCAGTGACAGGGGCGGGGGGGCCCATGAGCAGTTCTTC. Amino acid sequence: CASSDRGGGAHEQFF.

This clonotype was observed a handful of times. A much larger clone lies one base from this, so it may be a read error. V and J are TRBV6-1 and TRBJ1-1; a possible D gene is TRBD1 (6 bases). This CDR3 region has 14 residues. Germline V gene data show CDR1 as MNHNS and CDR2 as SASEGT. V shed 7 bases and J shed 6 bases, with 18 bases lying between them. The CDR3 reads CASKQGMMDSEAFF. The CDR3 coding sequence is TGTGCCAGCAAACAGGGCATGATGGACTCTGAAGCTTTCTTT.

The chain carries TRBV29-1 and TRBJ2-5, with D unresolved. This CDR3 has 14 amino acids. Germline CDR1 and CDR2: SQVTM and ANQGSEA. Trimming took 5 bases from V and 2 from J, leaving 15 bases between them. The CDR3 protein is CSVTPHGPQETQYF. CDR3 in DNA: TGCAGCGTTACGCCCCACGGTCCGCAAGAGACCCAGTACTTC.